This T cell receptor beta chain was captured in a study of blood T cell repertoires in COVID-19. Trimming cost V 0 bases and J 8 bases, with 14 bases left between them. The germline gives CDR1 SGHTA, CDR2 FQGTGA. The CDR3 has 14 amino acids. This clone was seen more than once but under ten times. As processed by the authors: Amplification of reference gene primers provided the estimated nucleated cell counts. Using immunoSEQ multiplex PCR, the repertoire was profiled, and TCRdb retains in-frame clones only, with some absent. The V and J calls and clone size were taken over from that table, and D and trimming were inferred from the DNA. The table lists about 180,000 clones, around 86% of them singletons.

The chain recombines TRBV7-3 with TRBJ2-7; D is undetermined. The source is a woman in her seventies with COVID-19, enrolled during active disease. Specimen: peripheral blood. DNA of the CDR3: TGTGCCAGCAGCTTAACGGGTGGGCGAAACCAGCAGTACTTC. Translating it yields CASSLTGGRNQQYF.